This T cell receptor beta chain was recorded in a study of blood T cell repertoires in COVID-19. Profiling relied on immunoSEQ multiplex PCR, and the TCRdb table lists in-frame clones only, not all of them. The table lists 150,000 to 160,000 clones, approximately 91% of them singletons, with 2% to 3% in the top ten. There are a few counts of this clone. The sequencing sample was made of peripheral blood. The clonotype was recovered from a woman in her seventies with acute or convalescent COVID-19.

CDR3 DNA sequence: TGTGCCAGCAAGATACAGGGATCCATGAACACTGAAGCTTTCTTT. Amino acid sequence: CASKIQGSMNTEAFF. J is TRBJ1-1 and V is TRBV2; perhaps TRBD1 as D (6 bases). V was shortened by 7 bases and J by 0 bases, with 15 bases between the two germline ends. The CDR3 length is 15 residues. CDR1 and CDR2 from the germline V gene are SNHLY and FYNNEI.